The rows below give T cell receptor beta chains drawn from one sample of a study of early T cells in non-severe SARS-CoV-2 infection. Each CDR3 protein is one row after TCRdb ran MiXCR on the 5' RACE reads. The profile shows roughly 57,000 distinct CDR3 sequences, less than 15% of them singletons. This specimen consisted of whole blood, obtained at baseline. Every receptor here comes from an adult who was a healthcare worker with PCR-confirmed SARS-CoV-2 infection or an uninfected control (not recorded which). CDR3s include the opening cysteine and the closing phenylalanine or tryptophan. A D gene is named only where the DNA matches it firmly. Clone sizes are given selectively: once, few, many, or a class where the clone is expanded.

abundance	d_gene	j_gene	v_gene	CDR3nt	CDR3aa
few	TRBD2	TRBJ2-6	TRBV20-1	TGCGGACTAGCGACCTCTGGGGCCAACGTCCTGACTTTC	CGLATSGANVLTF
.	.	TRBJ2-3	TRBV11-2	TGTGCCAGCAGCCCCGGGGCAATCGATACGCAGTATTTT	CASSPGAIDTQYF
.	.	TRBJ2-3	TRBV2	TGTGCCAGCAGTCGACCCACCGGGACTTCAGACTCAGATACGCAGTATTTT	CASSRPTGTSDSDTQYF
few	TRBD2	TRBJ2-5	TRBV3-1	TGTGCCAGCAGCCAAGACAGGCTAGCGGGGGGAGGTCAAGAGACCCAGTACTTC	CASSQDRLAGGGQETQYF
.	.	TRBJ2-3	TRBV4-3	TGCGCCAGCAGCCAAGGAGTCAGGGCAGATACGCAGTATTTT	CASSQGVRADTQYF
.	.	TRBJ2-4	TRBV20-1	TGCAGTGCTGAGGGTCCAGCCAAAAACATTCAGTACTTC	CSAEGPAKNIQYF
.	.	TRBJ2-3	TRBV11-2	TGTGCCAGCAGCTTAGTAGGGACCACCTCAGATACGCAGTATTTT	CASSLVGTTSDTQYF
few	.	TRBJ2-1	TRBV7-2	TGTGCCAGCAGCTTTGACGGGACCGGAAGAGGCAATGAGCAGTTCTTC	CASSFDGTGRGNEQFF
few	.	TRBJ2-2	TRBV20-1	TGCAGTGCTAGATCCACCGGGACATGGGCTATTGGGGAGCTGTTTTTT	CSARSTGTWAIGELFF
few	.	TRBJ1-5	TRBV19	TGTGCCAGTAGTCCTCTTTCACAGCCCCAGCATTTT	CASSPLSQPQHF
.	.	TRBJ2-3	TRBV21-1	TGTGCCAGCAGCAAAGTGCTAAGGGGGCCAGTCACAGATACGCAGTATTTT	CASSKVLRGPVTDTQYF
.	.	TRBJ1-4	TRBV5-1	TGCGCCAGCAGATTCAGCACAGGGACGGAAAAACTGTTTTTT	CASRFSTGTEKLFF
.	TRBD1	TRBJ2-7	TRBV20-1	TGCAGTGCAATCCCCCGGGACAGGGGCCTCTACGAGCAGTACTTC	CSAIPRDRGLYEQYF
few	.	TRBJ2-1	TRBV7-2	TGTGCCAGCAGAGTTAGCGGAGTCTACAATGAGCAGTTCTTC	CASRVSGVYNEQFF
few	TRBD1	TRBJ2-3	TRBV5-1	TGCGCCAGCAGTTTATCTCTACGTCAGGGGGCAGATACGCAGTATTTT	CASSLSLRQGADTQYF
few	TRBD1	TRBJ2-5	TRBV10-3	TGTGCCATCGGTGTGGGACAGGGGGCGGCTAGCGCGGAGACCCAGTACTTC	CAIGVGQGAASAETQYF
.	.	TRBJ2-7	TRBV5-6	TGTGCCAGCAGCCGGGCCCTCTTTCTCGAGCAGTACTTC	CASSRALFLEQYF
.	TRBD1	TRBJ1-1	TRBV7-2	TGTGCCAGCAGCTTAGCGAGGGCAGGGGGTTTGAACACTGAAGCTTTCTTT	CASSLARAGGLNTEAFF
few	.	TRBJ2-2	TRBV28	TGTGCCAGCATCCGGGGGAACACCGGGGAGCTGTTTTTT	CASIRGNTGELFF
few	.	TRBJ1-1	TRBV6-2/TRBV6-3	TGTGCCAGCACTAAAGGGACTGCGAACACTGAAGCTTTCTTT	CASTKGTANTEAFF
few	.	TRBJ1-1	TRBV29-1	TGCAGCGCCCGGAAAGGGGCTTTGAACACTGAAGCTTTCTTT	CSARKGALNTEAFF
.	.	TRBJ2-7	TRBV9	TGTGCCAGCAGCGCAGGTAGGGCAGAGACCTACGAGCAGTACTTC	CASSAGRAETYEQYF
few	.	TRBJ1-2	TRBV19	TGTGCCAGTAGCCCAACGTTCGGACAGTACTATGGCTACACCTTC	CASSPTFGQYYGYTF
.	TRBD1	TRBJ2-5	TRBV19	TGTGCCAGTAGTATGGGACAGGCAGCAGAGACCCAGTACTTC	CASSMGQAAETQYF
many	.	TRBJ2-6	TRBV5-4	TGTGCCAGCAGCCTGGGGGGTAGCCCTGGGGCCAACGTCCTGACTTTC	CASSLGGSPGANVLTF
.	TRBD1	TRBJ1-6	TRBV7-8	TGTGCCAGCAGCTTAGGACAGGGGGGGAATTCACCCCTCCACTTT	CASSLGQGGNSPLHF
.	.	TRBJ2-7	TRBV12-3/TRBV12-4	TGTGCCAGCAGTTTATCGGGGACCTACGAGCAGTACTTC	CASSLSGTYEQYF
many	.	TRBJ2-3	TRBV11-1	TGTGCCAGCAGCGGGGGCCACCGAAGCCTTGGATCCAGTTACACAGATACGCAGTATTTT	CASSGGHRSLGSSYTDTQYF
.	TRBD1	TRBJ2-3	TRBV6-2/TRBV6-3	TGTGCCAGCAGTTCCGCGGGACAGGGGGGAGATACGCAGTATTTT	CASSSAGQGGDTQYF
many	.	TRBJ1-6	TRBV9	TGTGCCAGCACCAGAAGGGCAGCTGATTCACCCCTCCACTTT	CASTRRAADSPLHF
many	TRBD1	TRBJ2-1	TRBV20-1	TGCAGTGCTAGAAGGACAGGGGGCTCGGATGAGCAGTTCTTC	CSARRTGGSDEQFF
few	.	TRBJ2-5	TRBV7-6	TGTGCCAGCAGCTCTTTCCGTCGAGAGACCCAGTACTTC	CASSSFRRETQYF
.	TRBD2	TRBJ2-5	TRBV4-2	TGTGCCAGCAGCCAAGGGGGACTAGACCAAGAGACCCAGTACTTC	CASSQGGLDQETQYF
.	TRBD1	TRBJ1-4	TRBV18	TGTGCCAGCTCACCACCCCAGGGGGCTTTTGAAAAACTGTTTTTT	CASSPPQGAFEKLFF
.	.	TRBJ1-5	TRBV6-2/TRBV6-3	TGTGCCAGCAGTTACCTACAGGGAAGCAATCAGCCCCAGCATTTT	CASSYLQGSNQPQHF
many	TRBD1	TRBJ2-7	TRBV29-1	TGCAGCGTTGGAGGGACAGGGGAGTACGAGCAGTACTTC	CSVGGTGEYEQYF
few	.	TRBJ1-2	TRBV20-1	TGCAGTGCTAGCCCAGTCCAACTGGGACACGAGGGCTACACCTTC	CSASPVQLGHEGYTF
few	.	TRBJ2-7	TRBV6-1	TGTGCCAGCAGTGTTACAGGGTCCTACGAGCAGTACTTC	CASSVTGSYEQYF
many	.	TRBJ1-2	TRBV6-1	TGTGCCAGCAGTACTGGGACGGGAAACTATGGCTACACCTTC	CASSTGTGNYGYTF
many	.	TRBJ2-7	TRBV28	TGTGCCAGCAACAACCCTCCCGGGACACAGATCTCCTACGAGCAGTACTTC	CASNNPPGTQISYEQYF
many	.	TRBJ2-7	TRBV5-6	TGTGCCAGCAGCGAGACACACTACGAGCAGTACTTC	CASSETHYEQYF
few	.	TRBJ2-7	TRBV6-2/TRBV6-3	TGTGCCAGCACTAACGGAGGGGGCGAGCAGTACTTC	CASTNGGGEQYF
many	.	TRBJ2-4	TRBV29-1	TGCAGCGTTGAAGTAATAGGAGGGGAAAACATTCAGTACTTC	CSVEVIGGENIQYF
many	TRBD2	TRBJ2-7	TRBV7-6	TGTGCCAGCAGCTTTCCGGCGGGAGGGAGATACGAGCAGTACTTC	CASSFPAGGRYEQYF
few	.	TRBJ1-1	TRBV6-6	TGTGCCAGCAGTTTAGAGGTGGGGGACACTGAAGCTTTCTTT	CASSLEVGDTEAFF
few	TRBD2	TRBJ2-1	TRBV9	TGTGCCAGCAGCTCTGGACTAGCGGCTAATGAGCAGTTCTTC	CASSSGLAANEQFF
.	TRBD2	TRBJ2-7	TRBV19	TGTGCCAGTAGTATTCGGGGGGGCGAGCAGTACTTC	CASSIRGGEQYF
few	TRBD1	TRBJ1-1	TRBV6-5	TGTGCCAGCAGTGTTGACAGGGCAGGGAACACTGAAGCTTTCTTT	CASSVDRAGNTEAFF
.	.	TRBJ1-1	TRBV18	TGTGCCAGCTCACCTCTCGTATCGAACACTGAAGCTTTCTTT	CASSPLVSNTEAFF
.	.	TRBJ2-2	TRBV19	TGTGCCAGTAGTGACCGGGCCCACGGGGCGACCGGGGAGCTGTTTTTT	CASSDRAHGATGELFF
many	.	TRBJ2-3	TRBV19	TGTGCCAGTAGTGTGCGGGACGGCGAGGTGACGCAGTATTTT	CASSVRDGEVTQYF
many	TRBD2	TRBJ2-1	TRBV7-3	TGTGCCAGCACCCATAGCGGGAGGGCCTACAATGAGCAGTTCTTC	CASTHSGRAYNEQFF
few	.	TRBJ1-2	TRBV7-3	TGTGCCAGCAGCTCGAAGACAGGCTATGGCTACACCTTC	CASSSKTGYGYTF
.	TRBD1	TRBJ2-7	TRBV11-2	TGTGCCAGCAGCTCACAGGGGATATACGAGCAGTACTTC	CASSSQGIYEQYF
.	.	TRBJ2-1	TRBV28	TGTGCCAGCAGTCGGGGAGCTGGGGGCCACAATGAGCAGTTCTTC	CASSRGAGGHNEQFF